The 6 T cell receptor beta chains below all came from one sample that was sequenced in a study of blood T cell repertoires in COVID-19. Libraries were prepared by immunoSEQ multiplex PCR; TCRdb keeps only in-frame clonotypes and omits some of them. The sample contains around 130,000 clones, around 76% of which appear only once. Sequencing was done on a sample of peripheral blood. The receptors were sampled from a human donor in a cohort sampled during active COVID-19.

The chain links TRBV19 to TRBJ1-2; tentatively, D is TRBD1 (6 bases). The CDR3 is 13 amino acids. Trimming shortened V by 8 bases and J by 7 bases, and 17 bases separated the two germline ends. The germline gives CDR1 LNHDA, CDR2 SQIVND (reference sequence). The CDR3 DNA reads TGTGCCAGTGCCTCAGGGGCTCTTGTTGGCTACACCTTC. Residues: CASASGALVGYTF.

This clone was recorded a few times. This rearrangement joins TRBV2 to TRBJ2-7; D possibly corresponds to TRBD2 (5 bases). With 7 bases removed from V and 7 bases from J, the gap between germline ends came to 20 bases. The CDR3 length is 14 residues. Germline V gene sequence: CDR1 SNHLY, CDR2 FYNNEI. In nucleotides, the CDR3 is TGTGCCAGCAATACGGTCAGTGGAGGACGGGAGCAGTACTTC. This sequence encodes CASNTVSGGREQYF.

The chain recombines TRBV18 with TRBJ2-7; 10 bases map to TRBD2. This CDR3 is built from 16 residues. The germline CDR1 and CDR2 sequences are KGHSH and LQKENI. V lost 0 bases to trimming and J lost 3 bases; unmatched junction nucleotides: 5. The DNA of the CDR3 is TGTGCCAGCTCACCACCGGGACTAGCGATGATCTACGAGCAGTACTTC. It translates to CASSPPGLAMIYEQYF.

V is TRBV5-1 and J is TRBJ1-1; 8 nucleotides align to TRBD1. Germline V gene sequence: CDR1 SGHRS, CDR2 YFSETQ. The V and J ends lost 0 bases and 2 bases, in that order; junction bases with no gene match: 3. This CDR3 region has 15 residues. The CDR3 region has the DNA TGCGCCAGCAGCTTGGAACAGGGGGGTAACACTGAAGCTTTCTTT. Encoded protein: CASSLEQGGNTEAFF. The entire variable domain, with the rest obtained from reference TRBV5-1 and TRBJ1-1, is as follows: KAGVTQTPRYLIKTRGQQVTLSCSPISGHRSVSWYQQTPGQGLQFLFEYFSETQRNKGNFPGRFSGRQFSNSRSEMNVSTLELGDSALYLCASSLEQGGNTEAFFGQGTRLTVV.

This sequence joins TRBV29-1 and TRBJ1-4; 7 bases align to TRBD1. The CDR3 length is 14 residues. Germline V gene lookup returns CDR1 SQVTM and CDR2 ANQGSEA. V trimming: 7 bases; J trimming: 2 bases; junction bases outside the gene matches: 7. CDR3 sequence reads: CSATGDVTNEKLFF. The DNA of the CDR3 is TGCAGCGCCACAGGGGACGTGACTAATGAAAAACTGTTTTTT.

The chain combines TRBV30 with TRBJ1-2; 7 bases are a match to TRBD1. The CDR3 totals 15 residues. The germline gives CDR1 GTSNPN, CDR2 SVGIG (reference sequence). Trimming cost V 0 bases and J 4 bases; bases outside gene matches: 8. In DNA form, the CDR3 reads TGTGCCTGGAGTGTAGCCCGACAGGGACCCTATGGCTACACCTTC. Its protein product is CAWSVARQGPYGYTF.